This T cell receptor (beta chain) originates from a study of blood T cell repertoires in COVID-19. About the study: PBMCs, B-cell-depleted T cells, or T cells were the source of the cDNA or gDNA that made up the material.

Trimming took off 2 bases at V and 4 bases at J, with 10 bases between the two ends. CDR1 and CDR2 (germline): SGHRS, YFSETQ. The CDR3 contains 13 residues. In the study's own analysis: Amplified reference gene primers provided the basis for estimating nucleated cell counts. Produced via immunoSEQ multiplex PCR; TCRdb's table is partial and in-frame only. V, J and clone size reflect that table, while D and trimming were determined from the DNA. The sample holds tens of thousands of clones, about 85% seen once. This rearrangement joins TRBV5-1 to TRBJ2-7; D not resolved. Sequenced: peripheral blood. This sequence originates from a human donor with acute or convalescent COVID-19. The donor label of this sample is uncertain. Here the CDR3 DNA reads TGCGCCAGCAGCTTTCCCGACAAGTACGAGCAGTACTTC. It is translated as CASSFPDKYEQYF. The variable domain in full, with the rest retrieved from reference TRBV5-1 and TRBJ2-7, is KAGVTQTPRYLIKTRGQQVTLSCSPISGHRSVSWYQQTPGQGLQFLFEYFSETQRNKGNFPGRFSGRQFSNSRSEMNVSTLELGDSALYLCASSFPDKYEQYFGPGTRLTVT.